This T cell receptor (beta chain) was sequenced in a study of blood T cell repertoires in COVID-19. Using immunoSEQ multiplex PCR, the repertoire was profiled, and TCRdb retains in-frame clones only, with some absent. The top ten hold around 1.1% of the sample, which has hundreds of thousands of clones, approximately 92% seen once. The CDR3 length is 15 residues. The ends lost 11 bases at V and 6 bases at J; junction bases unmatched: 19. CDR1 and CDR2 from the germline V gene are MDHEN and SYDVKM. The rearrangement joins TRBV28 to TRBJ2-7; TRBD2 matches 7 bases. Sequencing was carried out using PBMCs or T cells enriched from blood (not recorded which). The receptor comes from a man aged 25-40 years who had recovered from COVID-19. The DNA for the CDR3 is TGTGCCGGAAGAAGCGCGGGAGAGGGCGGGGGCGAGCAGTACTTC. This translates into CAGRSAGEGGGEQYF.